Shown below are 12 T cell receptor beta chains from a single sample sequenced in a study of STAT5B mutations in CD4+ large granular lymphocyte leukemia. Profiled with immunoSEQ multiplex PCR; TCRdb holds only in-frame clones, not every one. The table shows fewer than 35,000 clones, with 69% occurring only once. Material: CD4+ T cells from blood buffy coats. The receptors here all came from a human donor in good health.

The CDR3 DNA sequence: TGTGCCATCAGCCCCGTAGGACAGGCCGAGCAGTTCTTC. This codes for CAISPVGQAEQFF. This chain links TRBV10-3 with TRBJ2-1; TRBD1 agrees at 7 bases. This CDR3 spans 13 amino acids. Unmatched junction bases numbered 9, after V lost 6 bases and J lost 10 bases. Looked up from germline, CDR1 is ENHRY and CDR2 is SYGVKD.

The chain is built from TRBV14 and TRBJ1-2; D ambiguous. V gave up 4 bases and J gave up 4 bases, with 10 bases separating them. This CDR3 has 13 residues. Germline V CDR1 and CDR2: SGHDN, FVKESK. CDR3 coding DNA: TGTGCCAGCAGCCGCGGTTACCTCTATGGCTACACCTTC. Its protein product is CASSRGYLYGYTF.

V gene TRBV20-1 combines with J gene TRBJ2-7; D call uncertain. CDR3 length: 11 residues. The V gene lost 6 bases and the J gene lost 3 bases, with 9 bases spanning the gap. The germline CDR1 and CDR2 sequences are DFQATT and SNEGSKA (reference sequence). CDR3 amino acids: CSADGSYEQYF. The CDR3 DNA reads TGCAGTGCAGACGGAAGCTACGAGCAGTACTTC.

The chain employs TRBV2 and TRBJ2-1, with 11 bases identical to TRBD2. This CDR3 contains 15 residues. Germline V lookup: CDR1 SNHLY, CDR2 FYNNEI. V gave up 6 bases and J gave up 4 bases; unmatched junction bases: 5. CDR3 DNA sequence: TGTGCCAGCAGGGGGACTAGCGGCCTATACAATGAGCAGTTCTTC. Protein sequence: CASRGTSGLYNEQFF.

This chain connects TRBV7-8 to TRBJ2-1; possible D gene TRBD1, 6 bases. Germline loops: CDR1 SGHVS, CDR2 FQNEAQ. The ends were cut back, 8 bases at V and 7 bases at J, with 15 bases in the middle. The CDR3 runs to 13 residues. The CDR3 nucleotides are TGTGCCAGCCGTAGGGGACAAGGGAATGAGCAGTTCTTC. As protein: CASRRGQGNEQFF.

This chain joins TRBV28 and TRBJ2-4; D is undetermined. Germline V lookup: CDR1 MDHEN, CDR2 SYDVKM. The CDR3 sequence is 11 residues long. Trimming removed 3 bases at V and 9 bases at J, with 6 bases between. The CDR3 loop reads CASSFMGIQYF. For the CDR3, the DNA is TGTGCCAGCAGTTTCATGGGCATTCAGTACTTC.

Here the CDR3 reads CAWSHKVHRSYEQYF. CDR3 bases: TGTGCCTGGAGTCATAAGGTACACCGCAGTTACGAGCAGTACTTC. The chain combines TRBV30 with TRBJ2-7; no firm D call. CDR1 and CDR2 from the germline V gene are GTSNPN and SVGIG (reference sequence). V lost 2 bases to trimming and J lost 4 bases, with 18 bases between them. CDR3 length: 15 residues.

V gene TRBV5-1 combines with J gene TRBJ1-1; D gene ambiguous. Trimming shortened V by 0 bases and J by 1 base, and 7 bases separated the two germline ends. Per the germline V gene, CDR1 is SGHRS and CDR2 is YFSETQ. The CDR3 length is 14 residues. The CDR3 spells CASSLVSENTEAFF. The CDR3 region has the DNA TGCGCCAGCAGCTTGGTCTCAGAGAACACTGAAGCTTTCTTT.

There are a few counts of this clone. The rearrangement uses TRBV7-9 and TRBJ1-1; D call uncertain. Germline V gives CDR1 SEHNR, CDR2 FQNEAQ (reference sequence). The CDR3 sequence is 16 residues long. The V end lost 0 bases, the J end lost 5 bases, and 16 bases lay between the germline ends. CDR3 protein: CASSLALTERATEAFF. CDR3 DNA: TGTGCCAGCAGCTTAGCGCTGACCGAGAGGGCGACTGAAGCTTTCTTT. The full variable domain, in which reference TRBV7-9 and TRBJ1-1 provide the parts outside the CDR3, is DTGVSQNPRHKITKRGQNVTFRCDPISEHNRLYWYRQTLGQGPEFLTYFQNEAQLEKSRLLSDRFSAERPKGSFSTLEIQRTEQGDSAMYLCASSLALTERATEAFFGQGTRLTVV.

This chain joins TRBV12-5 and TRBJ2-6; D not resolved. The ends were cut back, 3 bases at V and 1 base at J, with 1 base in the middle. The CDR3 spans 13 residues. Germline V CDR1 and CDR2: LGHNT, FRNRAP. CDR3 coding DNA: TGTGCTAGTGGTTTATCTGGGGCCAACGTCCTGACTTTC. It encodes CASGLSGANVLTF.

The chain combines TRBV12-5 with TRBJ2-3, with D perhaps TRBD2 (6 bases). This CDR3 is 14 amino acids long. Germline assignment: CDR1 LGHNT and CDR2 FRNRAP. V was trimmed by 4 bases and J by 0 bases, leaving 8 bases between them. CDR3 DNA: TGTGCTAGTGGTTCGGGACTCAGCACAGATACGCAGTATTTT. This gives the protein CASGSGLSTDTQYF. The full variable domain, its missing parts supplied by reference TRBV12-5 and TRBJ2-3, is DARVTQTPRHKVTEMGQEVTMRCQPILGHNTVFWYRQTMMQGLELLAYFRNRAPLDDSGMPKDRFSAEMPDATLATLKIQPSEPRDSAVYFCASGSGLSTDTQYFGPGTRLTVL.

This chain joins TRBV14 and TRBJ1-1; D is ambiguous. Germline assignment: CDR1 SGHDN and CDR2 FVKESK. CDR3 length: 16 residues. Trimming took off 2 bases at V and 1 base at J, with 14 bases between the two ends. The CDR3 is CASSQWFPSRNTEAFF. CDR3 bases: TGTGCCAGCAGCCAATGGTTCCCCAGTAGGAACACTGAAGCTTTCTTT. The complete variable domain, with remaining parts taken from reference TRBV14 and TRBJ1-1, reads EAGVTQFPSHSVIEKGQTVTLRCDPISGHDNLYWYRRVMGKEIKFLLHFVKESKQDESGMPNNRFLAERTGGTYSTLKVQPAELEDSGVYFCASSQWFPSRNTEAFFGQGTRLTVV.